Listed below are T cell receptor beta chains from one sample, sequenced in a study of cytomegalovirus exposure and HLA in healthy donors. Libraries were prepared by immunoSEQ multiplex PCR; TCRdb keeps only in-frame clonotypes and omits some of them. Of about 98,000 clones detected, 87% appear once; the ten largest clones hold roughly 3.8%. The sample was PBMCs. The receptors come from a woman in her 30s in good health and CMV-seronegative. CDR3s include the opening cysteine and the closing phenylalanine or tryptophan.

v_call	cdr3_aa
TRBV29-1	CSVGQPGETQYF
TRBV27	CASRPGGTHQPQHF
TRBV7-9	CASSLTPGLGAFF
TRBV4-2	CASKARLAGDTDTQYF
TRBV5-1	CASASGPLGDEQFF
TRBV11-2	CASSLAGLAGGYNEQFF
TRBV6-4	CASSFGQEGDTQYF
TRBV7-3	CASSLTSSTDTQYF
TRBV28	CASSLGSFTNYGYTF
TRBV18	CATSGFLGEQFF
TRBV5-1	CASSLAQLAYNEQFF
TRBV7-2	CASSLRGEFGYEQYF
TRBV7-9	CASSPSGERNEQFF
TRBV6-5	CASRDRMNTEAFF
TRBV15	CATSREADPYNEQFF
TRBV28	CASSLRSFRRARSNDGSGNTIYF
TRBV7-2	CASSLGGARRNEQFF
TRBV11-2	CASSSGQDTEAFF
TRBV10-3	CAISEGQGFATNEKLFF
TRBV11-1	CASSLGRGAGGITDTQYF
TRBV5-1	CASSLEHMPNEQFF
TRBV18	CASSPSGDGYTF
TRBV19	CASKARQGTYDEQYF
TRBV4-1	CASSQDNRGFNQPQHF
TRBV2	CASKLGLQETQYF
TRBV10-3	CAISEPRGRGKDSQETQYF
TRBV6-5	CASSYPSGQGTGPLHF
TRBV5-1	CASSLNSRADTGELFF
TRBV6-5	CASSSEEADTGELFF
TRBV2	CASSVLSGDTEAFF
TRBV6-5	CASSRSGTNYGYTF
TRBV6-5	CASSSALGQGLYEQYF
TRBV6-5	CASSGTSGGARQYF
TRBV7-9	CASSPDRGQGEQYF
TRBV15	CATSRQGAKDTQYF
TRBV5-1	CASSTHTDTQYF